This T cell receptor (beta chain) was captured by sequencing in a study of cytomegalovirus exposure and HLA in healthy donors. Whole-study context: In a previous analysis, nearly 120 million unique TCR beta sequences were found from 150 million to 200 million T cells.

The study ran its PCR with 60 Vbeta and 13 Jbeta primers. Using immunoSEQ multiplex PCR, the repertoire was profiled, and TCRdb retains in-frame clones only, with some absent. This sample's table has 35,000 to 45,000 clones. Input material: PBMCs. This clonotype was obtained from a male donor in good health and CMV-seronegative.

CDR3 sequence: CASSSLRGNEKLFF. CDR3 DNA sequence: TGTGCCAGCAGCTCCTTGAGGGGGAATGAAAAACTGTTTTTT. This sequence joins TRBV5-6 and TRBJ1-4, with TRBD1 as a possible D gene (6 bases). Germline V lookup: CDR1 SGHDT, CDR2 YYEEEE. V shed 3 bases and J shed 5 bases, with 11 bases lying between them. This CDR3 region has 14 residues.